These T cell receptor beta chains were read from a single sample in a study of blood T cell repertoires in COVID-19. Assay used: immunoSEQ multiplex PCR; TCRdb lists only in-frame clones, some missing. The sample consists of roughly 190,000 clones, 85% to 90% of them appearing once. Sequenced sample: PBMCs or T cells enriched from blood (not recorded which). The receptor set was obtained from a woman aged 40 to 49 in a cohort exposed to, infected with or recovered from COVID-19 (not recorded which). CDR3s include the opening cysteine and the closing phenylalanine or tryptophan. D genes are given only for firm matches. Only part of the rows carry a size: once, few, many, or a class if the clone is expanded.

J gene	V gene	D gene	clone size	CDR3 DNA	CDR3 protein
TRBJ2-2	TRBV6-2/TRBV6-3	TRBD1	NA	TGTGCCAGCAGTTTACCCGACAGGGGGGACACCGGGGAGCTGTTTTTT	CASSLPDRGDTGELFF
TRBJ2-2	TRBV5-1	NA	NA	TGCGCCAGCCGGCCGGCGGGTGGTAACACCGGGGAGCTGTTTTTT	CASRPAGGNTGELFF
TRBJ1-1	TRBV7-9	NA	NA	TGTGCCAGCAGTAGAGGGGAGGACACTGAAGCTTTCTTT	CASSRGEDTEAFF
TRBJ2-7	TRBV7-2	NA	NA	TGTGCCAGCAGCTTAGGGGCCGACTACTACGAGCAGTACTTC	CASSLGADYYEQYF
TRBJ2-3	TRBV6-2/TRBV6-3	TRBD2	NA	TGTGCCAGCAGTAACCCCTACTCCCTAGCGGGGGACACAGATACGCAGTATTTT	CASSNPYSLAGDTDTQYF
TRBJ1-1	TRBV12-3/TRBV12-4	NA	NA	TGTGCCAGCAGTTGGTACAGATCAACTGAAGCTTTCTTT	CASSWYRSTEAFF
TRBJ1-5	TRBV6-6	NA	NA	TGTGCCAGCAGTGCCCTCGGGGGCAATCAGCCCCAGCATTTT	CASSALGGNQPQHF
TRBJ2-7	TRBV7-6	NA	NA	TGTGCCAGCAGCTTGACCTACGACAGGTACGAGCAGTACTTC	CASSLTYDRYEQYF
TRBJ1-5	TRBV15	TRBD1	NA	TGTGCCACCAGTACAGGGGAGACTCAGCCCCAGCATTTT	CATSTGETQPQHF
TRBJ1-4	TRBV5-5	NA	NA	TGTGCCAGCAGCCCGACAGTGCTTGAGGAAAAACTGTTTTTT	CASSPTVLEEKLFF
TRBJ2-7	TRBV19	TRBD2	once	TGTGCCAGTAGTTCCGATTATACTAGCGGGGCCTACGAGCAGTACTTC	CASSSDYTSGAYEQYF
TRBJ2-6	TRBV2	NA	NA	TGTGCCAGCAGACTAGGGGGTCTTGGGGCCAACGTCCTGACTTTC	CASRLGGLGANVLTF
TRBJ2-5	TRBV7-8	NA	NA	TGTGCCAGCAGCTTATACCCAGGGGCTAAGGAGACCCAGTACTTC	CASSLYPGAKETQYF
TRBJ1-1	TRBV6-6	NA	few	TGTGCCAGCACTTTGAACACCTTGAACACTGAAGCTTTCTTT	CASTLNTLNTEAFF
TRBJ2-1	TRBV29-1	TRBD2	NA	TGCAGCGGGAGACTAGCGGGGGGGCTCAATGAGCAGTTCTTC	CSGRLAGGLNEQFF
TRBJ1-2	TRBV27	TRBD1	NA	TGTGCCAGCAGTTTAAACAGGGGGCAGGATGGCTACACCTTC	CASSLNRGQDGYTF
TRBJ1-5	TRBV4-1	NA	few	TGCGCCAGCAGCCAGGGGGCAGGAGGCAATCAGCCCCAGCATTTT	CASSQGAGGNQPQHF
TRBJ1-2	TRBV4-1	TRBD1	NA	TGCGCCAGCAGCCAAGAAGGCCAGGGGGACCCCTATGGCTACACCTTC	CASSQEGQGDPYGYTF
TRBJ1-6	TRBV2	TRBD1	once	TGTGCCAGCACTCGGACAGGGCTACCCCTCCACTTT	CASTRTGLPLHF
TRBJ1-2	TRBV29-1	NA	NA	TGCAGCGTCTCAACACAGGCGTCCTATGGCTACACCTTC	CSVSTQASYGYTF
TRBJ1-1	TRBV4-1	TRBD1	NA	TGCGCCAGCAGCCCCAGGGGGGACCCTGAAGCTTTCTTT	CASSPRGDPEAFF
TRBJ2-3	TRBV7-9	NA	NA	TGTGCCCTAGCCGCTGCGGATACGCAGTATTTT	CALAAADTQYF
TRBJ2-7	TRBV9	TRBD1	NA	TGTGCCAGCAGCGTAGGGGACAGCAATACGGGGCAGTACTTC	CASSVGDSNTGQYF
TRBJ1-2	TRBV30	NA	NA	TGTGCCTGGAGTGTAGAGATTTCGCGAGGCTACACCTTC	CAWSVEISRGYTF
TRBJ2-6	TRBV19	NA	NA	TGTGCCAGTAACTCGGGACACTTCTCTGGGGCCAACGTCCTGACTTTC	CASNSGHFSGANVLTF
TRBJ2-3	TRBV1	NA	NA	TGCACCCCGCCGGCCTTTAGCGGGGGGCAGAGCACAGATACGCAGTATTTT	CTPPAFSGGQSTDTQYF
TRBJ2-2	TRBV29-1	NA	NA	TGCAGCGCCCGTATCGGGAAAGCGAACACCGGGGAGCTGTTTTTT	CSARIGKANTGELFF
TRBJ2-5	TRBV11-2	TRBD2	NA	TGTGCCAGCAGCTTAGGTCAGGCGGGGGGGACCCAGTACTTC	CASSLGQAGGTQYF
TRBJ1-2	TRBV28	TRBD1	once	TGTGCCAGCAGCCTGGACAGGGGGCTATACTATGGCTACACCTTC	CASSLDRGLYYGYTF
TRBJ1-2	TRBV24-1	NA	NA	TGTGCCACCAGTGATTTCGACAGGCCCGGCTACACCTTC	CATSDFDRPGYTF
TRBJ1-1	TRBV5-1	NA	NA	TGCGCCAGCAGCTTGGCCACGGTCAACACTGAAGCTTTCTTT	CASSLATVNTEAFF
TRBJ2-2	TRBV19	NA	NA	TGTGCCAGTAGTATAGCACTAGAAAGGTCCGGGGAGCTGTTTTTT	CASSIALERSGELFF
TRBJ1-1	TRBV7-9	NA	NA	TGTGCCAGCAGGCCGGGGAGGGTTGAAGCTTTCTTT	CASRPGRVEAFF
TRBJ2-3	TRBV6-2/TRBV6-3	NA	NA	TGTGCCAGCAGTTACTCAGGGGGGGCACGCACAGATACGCAGTATTTT	CASSYSGGARTDTQYF
TRBJ1-1	TRBV7-8	NA	NA	TGTGCCAGCAGCTTAACTACAGGAAACACTGAAGCTTTCTTT	CASSLTTGNTEAFF
TRBJ2-7	TRBV4-1	TRBD1	NA	TGCGCCAGCAGCCAAGGTCCCGGGACAGGTACCTACGAGCAGTACTTC	CASSQGPGTGTYEQYF
TRBJ2-7	TRBV27	NA	NA	TGTGCCAGCAGTTTTTTGATGGCGGGGGACAACGAGCAGTACTTC	CASSFLMAGDNEQYF
TRBJ2-4	TRBV7-9	NA	NA	TGTGCCAGCAGCTGGGGCGATACCAAAAACATTCAGTACTTC	CASSWGDTKNIQYF
TRBJ1-1	TRBV10-1	NA	NA	TGCGCCAGCAGTGGAGGCATGAACACTGAAGCTTTCTTT	CASSGGMNTEAFF
TRBJ2-2	TRBV10-3	TRBD2	NA	TGTGCCATCAGTGAGCCGCTCCAGCGGGGGGGCCTTCCCGTAAAAGGGGAGCTGTTTTTT	CAISEPLQRGGLPVKGELFF
TRBJ2-1	TRBV7-9	TRBD2	NA	TGTGCCAGCAGCTTAGTTCCAGCGGGGGGGCACTATGAGCAGTTCTTC	CASSLVPAGGHYEQFF
TRBJ2-7	TRBV28	NA	NA	TGTGCCAGCAGTCCCAGCCGGGATTACTCCTACGAGCAGTACTTC	CASSPSRDYSYEQYF
TRBJ2-1	TRBV6-4	TRBD2	NA	TGTGCCAGCAGTGAGACTAGCGGGGGGGCCAGTGATGAGCAGTTCTTC	CASSETSGGASDEQFF
TRBJ2-7	TRBV4-1	NA	NA	TGCGCCAGCAGCCATCAGGGGAGGGGAACGGGCTACGAGCAGTACTTC	CASSHQGRGTGYEQYF
TRBJ1-1	TRBV2	TRBD1	NA	TGTGCCAGCACCGGAACCAGAGACAGGGGGGCGGATGAAGCTTTCTTT	CASTGTRDRGADEAFF
TRBJ2-5	TRBV11-3	TRBD1	NA	TGTGCCAGCAGCTACCGACAGGGTCGGGAGACCCAGTACTTC	CASSYRQGRETQYF
TRBJ2-5	TRBV4-2	TRBD2	once	TGTGCCAGCAGCCAAGATCGGGGGGGCCAAGAGACCCAGTACTTC	CASSQDRGGQETQYF
TRBJ1-1	TRBV5-1	TRBD1	NA	TGCGCCAGCAGCTTGGGACAGGGGGTTGGCACTGAAGCTTTCTTT	CASSLGQGVGTEAFF
TRBJ2-2	TRBV27	TRBD1	NA	TGTGCCAGCAGTTTCGGGACAGGGAGGATCGGGGAGCTGTTTTTT	CASSFGTGRIGELFF
TRBJ2-7	TRBV25-1	NA	NA	TGTGCCAGCAGCGAGGTTGGGTTTCTCTACGAGCAGTACTTC	CASSEVGFLYEQYF
TRBJ1-1	TRBV7-2	NA	NA	TGTGCCAGCAGCTTACTTGTGAGTCTGAACACTGAAGCTTTCTTT	CASSLLVSLNTEAFF
TRBJ2-7	TRBV15	NA	few	TGTGCCACCAGCAGAGATCTCTACGAGCAGTACTTC	CATSRDLYEQYF
TRBJ1-4	TRBV5-1	NA	NA	TGCGCCAGCAGAGAAACAGGAAGTGAAAAACTGTTTTTT	CASRETGSEKLFF